This T cell receptor beta chain was recorded in a study of shared clonotypes between healthy human individuals. The deep-level immunoSEQ assay was used. Method: immunoSEQ multiplex PCR; TCRdb's copy keeps in-frame clones and lacks some. The repertoire consists of roughly 330,000 clones, with around two thirds occurring once and the leading ten covering approximately 10%. Comments on this clone: Its antigen is not known.

Findings and caveats of the study: Clonotypes shared by all four donors outscored non-shared clonotypes in generation probability. It was anticipated that sequencing depth would influence how many clonotypes donors shared. What rarefaction showed was incomplete sorted-subset sequencing despite large depth.

The CDR3 totals 14 residues. The V segment lost 5 bases and the J segment 0 bases; nucleotides outside the gene matches: 3. The germline gives CDR1 KGHSH, CDR2 LQKENI. The sequencing input was memory CD4+ T cells sorted from blood. The sample's subset: CD45RA-negative fraction. The chain recombines TRBV18 with TRBJ2-7; 8 bases are a match to TRBD2. This receptor was taken from a man younger than 40 in good health. CDR3 DNA: TGTGCCAGCTCAATAGCGGGGAGCTCCTACGAGCAGTACTTC. Encoded protein: CASSIAGSSYEQYF. The whole variable domain, remainder taken from reference TRBV18 and TRBJ2-7, is NAGVMQNPRHLVRRRGQEARLRCSPMKGHSHVYWYRQLPEEGLKFMVYLQKENIIDESGMPKERFSAEFPKEGPSILRIQQVVRGDSAAYFCASSIAGSSYEQYFGPGTRLTVT.